This T cell receptor (beta chain) is from a study of T cell responses to AZD1222 COVID-19 vaccine. The study's findings and limits: Scientists sampled the repertoires only once the peak T cell response had passed. There were mostly white British donors and more females than males, and clonal diversity was possibly underestimated.

In regard to this clone: The antigen remains unidentified.

The germline gives CDR1 SGHVS, CDR2 FQNEAQ. The CDR3 runs to 16 residues. V was clipped by 1 base and J by 10 bases, with 22 bases between them. The protocol was immunoSEQ multiplex PCR, while the TCRdb copy is restricted to in-frame clones and leaves out a portion. Of about 59,000 clones detected, roughly nine tenths appear once; the ten largest clones hold 6.1%. The TCR originated in an adult who received the AZD1222 COVID-19 vaccine. This specimen consisted of peripheral blood, obtained 28 days after the second AZD1222 dose. V gene TRBV7-8 combines with J gene TRBJ1-1, with D tentatively TRBD1 (5 bases). CDR3 bases: TGTGCCAGCAGCTTAGAAAGCGGAGGGGATCACCCTGGAGCTTTCTTT. Its translation: CASSLESGGDHPGAFF.